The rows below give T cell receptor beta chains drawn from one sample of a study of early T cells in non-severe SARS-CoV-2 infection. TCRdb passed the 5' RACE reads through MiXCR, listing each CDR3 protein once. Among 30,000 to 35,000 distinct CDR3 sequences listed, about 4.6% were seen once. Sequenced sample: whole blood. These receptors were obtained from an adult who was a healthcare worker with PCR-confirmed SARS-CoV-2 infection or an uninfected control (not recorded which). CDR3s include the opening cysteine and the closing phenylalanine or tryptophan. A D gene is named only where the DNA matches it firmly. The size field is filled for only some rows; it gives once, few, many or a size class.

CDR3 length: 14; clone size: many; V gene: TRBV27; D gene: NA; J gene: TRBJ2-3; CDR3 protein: CATRRGDHTDTQYF; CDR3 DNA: TGTGCCACCCGGCGTGGGGACCACACAGATACGCAGTATTTT
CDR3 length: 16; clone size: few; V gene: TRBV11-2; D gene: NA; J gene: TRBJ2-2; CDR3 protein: CASSLDRSEYTGELFF; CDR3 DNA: TGTGCCAGCAGCTTAGATCGGTCGGAATACACCGGGGAGCTGTTTTTT
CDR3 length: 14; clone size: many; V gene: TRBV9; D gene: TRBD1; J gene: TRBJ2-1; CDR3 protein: CASRTGGMSNEQFF; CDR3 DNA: TGTGCCAGCAGAACAGGGGGCATGAGCAATGAGCAGTTCTTC
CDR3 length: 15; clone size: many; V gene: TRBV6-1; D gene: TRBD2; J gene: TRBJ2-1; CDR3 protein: CASSSTSGIGDEQFF; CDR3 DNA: TGTGCCAGCTCCAGTACTAGCGGGATAGGCGATGAGCAGTTCTTC
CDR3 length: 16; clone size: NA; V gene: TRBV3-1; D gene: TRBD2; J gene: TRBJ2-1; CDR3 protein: CASSLLGASGYNEQFF; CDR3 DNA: TGTGCCAGCAGCCTACTAGGCGCTAGCGGTTACAATGAGCAGTTCTTC
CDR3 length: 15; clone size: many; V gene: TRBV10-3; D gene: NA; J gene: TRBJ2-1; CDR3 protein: CAISEDRSSYNEQFF; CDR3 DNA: TGTGCCATCAGTGAGGACAGGAGCTCCTACAATGAGCAGTTCTTC
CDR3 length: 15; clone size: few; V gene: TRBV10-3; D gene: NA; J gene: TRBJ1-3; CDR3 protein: CAISETGSSGNTIYF; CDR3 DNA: TGTGCCATCAGTGAGACAGGGAGCTCTGGAAACACCATATATTTT
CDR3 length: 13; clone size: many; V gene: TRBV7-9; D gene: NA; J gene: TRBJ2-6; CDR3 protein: CASSSERANVLTF; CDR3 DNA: TGTGCCAGCAGCTCCGAGAGGGCCAACGTCCTGACTTTC
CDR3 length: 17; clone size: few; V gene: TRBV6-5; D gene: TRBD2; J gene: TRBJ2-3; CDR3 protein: CASSYGGDGGVTDTQYF; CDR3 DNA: TGTGCCAGCAGTTACGGAGGGGACGGGGGGGTCACAGATACGCAGTATTTT
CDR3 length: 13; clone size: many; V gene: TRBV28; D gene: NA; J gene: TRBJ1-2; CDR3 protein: CASSSGVPYGYTF; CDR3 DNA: TGTGCCAGCAGTTCGGGAGTTCCTTATGGCTACACCTTC
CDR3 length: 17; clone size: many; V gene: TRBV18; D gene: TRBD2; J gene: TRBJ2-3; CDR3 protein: CASSSGTSGSGTDTQYF; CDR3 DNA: TGTGCCAGCTCATCGGGGACTAGCGGGAGCGGGACAGATACGCAGTATTTT